The following is a TCR beta chain sequence with its context. Antigen: not known. These data come from a study of T cells after yellow fever vaccination. This CDR3 is 13 amino acids long. With V trimmed by 5 bases and J by 12 bases, 10 bases remained unmatched. Study findings and constraints: By day 5 rather than day 15, the secondary response had peaked, though it was weaker. FACS-sorted repertoires might harbor abundant contaminating clonotypes from the bulk population. Some clonotypes, a small share, were shared between CD4 and CD8 compartments.

Researchers made TCR cDNA using 5'RACE template switching, and this step added a universal primer site and UMIs. In TCRdb, the 5' RACE reads were re-called with MiXCR into one record per CDR3 protein. This table holds 250,000 or so distinct CDR3 sequences, roughly 6.2% found once. The V gene is TRBV12-3 or TRBV12-4, the J gene TRBJ2-5; TRBD1 agrees at 9 bases. The sequence derives from a man aged 25 to 40 who received the YFV17D yellow fever vaccine. This specimen consisted of CD4+ T cells sorted from PBMCs, obtained on the day of the yellow fever booster vaccination. CDR3 residues: CASSPDRGTWEYF. The CDR3 nucleotides are TGTGCCAGCAGTCCGGACAGGGGAACTTGGGAGTACTTC.